Below are 21 T cell receptor beta chains sequenced from a single sample in a study of cytomegalovirus exposure and HLA in healthy donors. Amplification used 60 Vbeta primers and 13 Jbeta primers. Profiled with immunoSEQ multiplex PCR; TCRdb holds only in-frame clones, not every one. The data contain approximately 90,000 clones, around 77% of them singletons. Sequenced sample: PBMCs. Receptor source: a man in his thirties or forties in good health and CMV-seronegative.

V gene TRBV7-6 combines with J gene TRBJ1-1; D possibly corresponds to TRBD1 (6 bases). Looked up from germline, CDR1 is SGHVS and CDR2 is FNYEAQ. V lost 3 bases and J lost 3, with 26 bases in between. The CDR3 is made up of 19 amino acids. CDR3 amino acids: CASSFPSKGDLLKDTEAFF. Here the CDR3 DNA reads TGTGCCAGCAGCTTCCCATCTAAGGGGGACCTACTTAAGGACACTGAAGCTTTCTTT. Supplemented by reference TRBV7-6 and TRBJ1-1, the full variable domain reads GAGVSQSPRYKVTKRGQDVALRCDPISGHVSLYWYRQALGQGPEFLTYFNYEAQQDKSGLPNDRFSAERPEGSISTLTIQRTEQRDSAMYRCASSFPSKGDLLKDTEAFFGQGTRLTVV.

This chain joins TRBV5-1 and TRBJ2-7; 12 bases match TRBD2. The CDR3 loop spans 14 amino acids. The junction had 7 bases not matched to a gene; V was cut back by 7 bases and J by 5 bases. Germline-derived CDR1 and CDR2 are SGHRS and YFSETQ. The CDR3 nucleotides are TGCGCCAGCGGCCCGACTAGCGGGAGCGACGAGCAGTACTTC. Protein: CASGPTSGSDEQYF.

The V gene is TRBV9, the J gene TRBJ2-7; D is perhaps TRBD1 (6 bases). The CDR3 totals 14 residues. Trimming pared 3 bases from V and 2 bases from J, leaving 12 bases between. Germline V gene lookup returns CDR1 SGDLS and CDR2 YYNGEE. CDR3 residues: CASSEETGTYEQYF. DNA of the CDR3: TGTGCCAGCAGCGAGGAGACAGGTACCTACGAGCAGTACTTC.

The chain links TRBV13 to TRBJ2-3; D perhaps matches TRBD2 (6 bases). Germline lookup yields CDR1 PRHDT and CDR2 FYEKMQ (reference sequence). V lost 3 bases to trimming and J lost 0 bases, with 10 bases between them. The CDR3 sequence is 15 residues long. CDR3: CASSFRGLSTDTQYF. As DNA, the CDR3 is TGTGCCAGCAGCTTCCGGGGGTTAAGCACAGATACGCAGTATTTT.

CDR3 sequence: CASSSIRVLRSYEQYF. In nucleotides, the CDR3 is TGTGCCAGCAGTTCCATCCGGGTTCTAAGGTCCTACGAGCAGTACTTC. The genes are TRBV28 and TRBJ2-7; D is undetermined. The CDR3 extends over 16 amino acids. The germline V and J ends were trimmed by 4 bases and 1 base, with 17 bases remaining between them. Per germline, CDR1 MDHEN and CDR2 SYDVKM.

Remarks on this clone: One junction end does not reproduce the germline sequence, and a read error may be involved. The gene calls are TRBV7-9 and TRBJ2-5; TRBD2 matches at 7 bases. Germline assignment: CDR1 SEHNR and CDR2 FQNEAQ (reference sequence). This CDR3 comprises 14 residues. This CDR3 reads CSSSERLASETQYF. The DNA for the CDR3 is TGTTCCAGCAGCGAACGACTAGCATCCGAGACCCAGTACTTC.

This chain uses TRBV7-6 with TRBJ2-3, with D possibly being TRBD2 (6 bases). This CDR3 has 17 amino acids. V was cut by 5 bases and J by 2 bases, with 20 bases left in between. Germline V gives CDR1 SGHVS, CDR2 FNYEAQ. This CDR3 is CASSQTRASDFTDTQYF. In DNA, the CDR3 is TGTGCCAGCAGCCAAACTCGTGCTAGCGATTTCACAGATACGCAGTATTTT.

DNA of the CDR3: TGTGCCAGCCTCGGGACTAGAAGTTATGAGCAGTTCTTC. Amino acids: CASLGTRSYEQFF. This chain links TRBV2 with TRBJ2-1, with TRBD2 identical over 8 bases. J was trimmed by 8 bases and V by 8 bases; bases with no gene match: 8. This CDR3 is built from 13 residues. Germline V gene data show CDR1 as SNHLY and CDR2 as FYNNEI.

CDR3 amino acids: CASKPGQPSHEQYF. For the CDR3, the DNA is TGTGCCAGCAAACCGGGACAGCCGTCCCACGAGCAGTACTTC. The chain uses TRBV27 and TRBJ2-7; 7 bases align to TRBD1. J lost 5 bases, V lost 7 bases, and 11 bases had no gene match. Looked up from germline, CDR1 is MNHEY and CDR2 is SMNVEV (reference sequence). The CDR3 runs to 14 residues.

The genes are TRBV7-8 and TRBJ1-2; D unresolved. Per germline, CDR1 SGHVS and CDR2 FQNEAQ. This CDR3 comprises 13 residues. V lost 0 bases and J lost 3, with 5 bases in between. CDR3 protein: CASSLALYYGYTF. CDR3 DNA sequence: TGTGCCAGCAGCTTAGCTCTTTACTATGGCTACACCTTC.

The rearrangement joins TRBV18 to TRBJ1-4; D unclear. The CDR3 contains 15 residues. Germline CDR1 is KGHSH and CDR2 is LQKENI. V was trimmed by 6 bases and J by 0 bases, leaving 11 bases between them. This CDR3 reads CASSPSVATNEKLFF. As DNA, the CDR3 is TGTGCCAGCTCTCCTTCAGTTGCAACTAATGAAAAACTGTTTTTT.

The gene calls are TRBV30 and TRBJ1-2; 8 nucleotides line up with TRBD1. The CDR3 runs to 15 residues. In germline, CDR1 is GTSNPN, CDR2 SVGIG (reference sequence). The ends lost 2 bases at V and 2 bases at J; junction bases unmatched: 7. The CDR3 nucleotides are TGTGCCTGGAGTCCAGGGGGCAGGGTGAACTATGGCTACACCTTC. It yields the protein CAWSPGGRVNYGYTF.

The chain carries TRBV21-1 and TRBJ1-1. TRBV21-1 is listed as a pseudogene. This CDR3 comprises 16 residues. DNA of the CDR3: TGTGCCAGCAGCAAAGACGATGGACTGCGACTCACTGAAGCTTTCTTT. It is translated as CASSKDDGLRLTEAFF.

This chain links TRBV5-1 with TRBJ2-5; D gene uncertain. Trimming removed 2 bases at V and 5 bases at J, with 10 bases between. The CDR3 runs to 13 residues. In germline, CDR1 is SGHRS, CDR2 YFSETQ. CDR3 sequence: CASSLQTHETQYF. CDR3 in DNA: TGCGCCAGCAGCTTACAGACCCATGAGACCCAGTACTTC.

This clone was picked up one time. V and J are TRBV9 and TRBJ2-5, with 14 bases that match TRBD2. The germline gives CDR1 SGDLS, CDR2 YYNGEE. With 4 bases clipped from V and 7 bases from J, the junction kept 6 bases outside the gene matches. The CDR3 has 15 amino acids. CDR3: CASSLETSGGGTQYF. As DNA, the CDR3 is TGTGCCAGCAGCTTGGAGACTAGCGGGGGGGGGACCCAGTACTTC. Full variable domain (outside the CDR3, taken from reference TRBV9 and TRBJ2-5): DSGVTQTPKHLITATGQRVTLRCSPRSGDLSVYWYQQSLDQGLQFLIQYYNGEERAKGNILERFSAQQFPDLHSELNLSSLELGDSALYFCASSLETSGGGTQYFGPGTRLLVL.

The rearrangement joins TRBV2 to TRBJ1-5, with a possible D match to TRBD1 (6 bases). Trimming cost V 6 bases and J 4 bases, with 7 bases left between them. The CDR3 sequence is 12 residues long. Germline loops: CDR1 SNHLY, CDR2 FYNNEI. Here the CDR3 DNA reads TGTGCCAGCAGGGACAGAAATCAGCCCCAGCATTTT. This gives the protein CASRDRNQPQHF.

This clone was seen a handful of times. The chain uses TRBV7-8 and TRBJ2-2, with D perhaps TRBD1 (5 bases). CDR1 SGHVS and CDR2 FQNEAQ come from the germline V gene. The CDR3 has 16 amino acids. V shed 4 bases and J shed 2 bases, with 14 bases lying between them. This CDR3 reads CASSWLWQGNTGELFF. CDR3 DNA sequence: TGTGCCAGCAGCTGGCTTTGGCAGGGAAACACCGGGGAGCTGTTTTTT.

This clone was observed a few times. This sequence joins TRBV5-1 and TRBJ2-2; weak D call: TRBD1 (6 bases). In germline, CDR1 is SGHRS, CDR2 YFSETQ. This CDR3 comprises 15 residues. V dropped 4 bases and J dropped 5 bases, with 15 bases sitting between them. The CDR3 sequence is CASSVQGPETGELFF. Here the CDR3 DNA reads TGCGCCAGCAGCGTACAGGGACCTGAGACCGGGGAGCTGTTTTTT.

V and J are TRBV6-5 and TRBJ1-2, with D perhaps matching TRBD1 (6 bases). The CDR3 length is 12 residues. Deletions cut 6 bases from V and 8 bases from J, with 13 bases between. Per germline, CDR1 MNHEY and CDR2 SVGAGI. The CDR3 sequence: CASRRQDRGYTF. The CDR3, as DNA: TGTGCCAGCAGGAGACAGGATCGGGGCTACACCTTC.

The V gene is TRBV29-1, the J gene TRBJ1-2; 10 bases match TRBD1. The CDR3 runs to 14 residues. Germline assignment: CDR1 SQVTM and CDR2 ANQGSEA. J was trimmed by 3 bases and V by 5 bases; bases with no gene match: 6. Here the CDR3 reads CSVTRDRGYYGYTF. CDR3 in DNA: TGCAGCGTTACCCGGGACAGGGGTTACTATGGCTACACCTTC.

The chain uses TRBV7-9 and TRBJ2-7; 7 nucleotides align to TRBD2. Germline V gives CDR1 SEHNR, CDR2 FQNEAQ (reference sequence). Unmatched junction bases numbered 7, after V lost 5 bases and J lost 3 bases. This CDR3 contains 14 residues. CDR3 loop: CASSATSRFYEQYF. The CDR3 DNA is TGTGCCAGCAGCGCGACTAGCCGATTCTACGAGCAGTACTTC.